This section outlines one T cell receptor (beta chain) sequence together with its context. Its antigen remains unidentified. This entry is derived from a study of siplizumab effects on memory and regulatory T cells. Findings and caveats of the study: Confirmatory evidence of suppressive function in proliferating siplizumab-culture Tregs was not obtained.

The germline CDR1 and CDR2 sequences are SGHRS and YFSETQ. The V gene end was trimmed by 4 bases and the J gene end by 7 bases; junction bases not matched to a gene: 6. This CDR3 region has 13 residues. Assay: immunoSEQ multiplex PCR; the TCRdb copy retains only in-frame clones and omits some. In the table there are roughly 110,000 clones, roughly 95% of which are singletons. The chain recombines TRBV5-1 with TRBJ1-2, with 8 bases that match TRBD1. This sequence originates from a human donor in good health. The sequencing input was non-Treg CD4+ T cells sorted from blood. CDR3 sequence: CASSLWTGSGYTF. The CDR3 DNA reads as TGCGCCAGCAGCCTATGGACAGGGTCTGGCTACACCTTC.